The 24 T cell receptor beta chains reported below all come from one sample, sequenced in a study of blood T cell repertoires in COVID-19. Some clones are missing from TCRdb's copy, which holds only in-frame ones; the method was immunoSEQ multiplex PCR. The data contain about 93,000 clones, just under 80% of them seen just once; the ten biggest clones take up about 16%. The sequenced sample consisted of peripheral blood. All receptors derive from a human donor in a cohort sampled during active COVID-19.

The CDR3 is CASSEWTGINTGELFF. CDR3 nucleotide sequence: TGTGCCAGCAGCGAATGGACAGGAATCAACACCGGGGAGCTGTTTTTT. The chain combines TRBV14 with TRBJ2-2, with 7 nucleotides matching TRBD1. J gave up 2 bases and V 5 bases, and 8 bases lay outside the gene matches. CDR1 SGHDN and CDR2 FVKESK come from the germline V gene. This CDR3 region has 16 residues.

The rearrangement links TRBV19 to TRBJ2-3; 11 bases are shared with TRBD2. There are 14 residues in the CDR3. Germline V gene sequence: CDR1 LNHDA, CDR2 SQIVND (reference sequence). The J segment lost 2 bases and the V segment lost 7 bases, leaving 2 bases of the junction unmatched. The CDR3 protein is CASTSGRYTDTQYF. CDR3 in DNA: TGTGCCAGTACTAGCGGGAGGTACACAGATACGCAGTATTTT.

The chain recombines TRBV6-5 with TRBJ1-5, with D perhaps TRBD1 (5 bases). V dropped 8 bases and J dropped 1 base, with 9 bases sitting between them. This CDR3 is 13 amino acids long. Germline CDR1 MNHEY, CDR2 SVGAGI. The CDR3 region has the DNA TGTGCCAGCGGCAGGGTGAGCAATCAGCCCCAGCATTTT. It encodes CASGRVSNQPQHF.

The count of this clone is one. This sequence joins TRBV6-1 and TRBJ2-5; D is ambiguous. Trimming took off 1 base at V and 4 bases at J, with 13 bases between the two ends. The CDR3 covers 15 residues. CDR1 MNHNS and CDR2 SASEGT come from the germline V gene. The CDR3, as DNA: TGTGCCAGCAGTGAAGTTCTAGGTGCCAGAGAGACCCAGTACTTC. Its translation is CASSEVLGARETQYF.

V gene TRBV29-1 combines with J gene TRBJ2-3, with D tentatively TRBD2 (5 bases). Trimming pared 3 bases from V and 1 base from J, leaving 11 bases between. Germline CDR1 SQVTM, CDR2 ANQGSEA. CDR3 length: 14 amino acids. CDR3 nucleotide sequence: TGCAGCGTTGATGGAGGATCTGGCACAGATACGCAGTATTTT. Its protein is CSVDGGSGTDTQYF.

J is TRBJ1-1 and V is TRBV7-9; no definite D call. The CDR3 sequence is 15 residues long. Germline assignment: CDR1 SEHNR and CDR2 FQNEAQ (reference sequence). The germline V and J ends were trimmed by 4 bases and 2 bases, with 14 bases remaining between them. For the CDR3, the DNA is TGTGCCAGCAGCTCCGCGGGCGGGTTAAACACTGAAGCTTTCTTT. Translation gives CASSSAGGLNTEAFF.

The chain couples TRBV18 to TRBJ1-1, with TRBD1 as a possible D gene (5 bases). The CDR3 totals 13 residues. CDR1 and CDR2 (germline): KGHSH, LQKENI. With 3 bases removed from V and 10 bases from J, the gap between germline ends came to 15 bases. CDR3 residues: CASSPDRQTGAFF. CDR3 nucleotides: TGTGCCAGCTCACCGGACCGACAGACGGGAGCTTTCTTT.

The chain is built from TRBV6-1 and TRBJ2-7; 11 bases match TRBD1. The ends lost 0 bases at V and 0 bases at J; junction bases unmatched: 10. From germline, CDR1 is MNHNS and CDR2 SASEGT. CDR3 length: 19 residues. For the CDR3, the DNA is TGTGCCAGCAGTGAAGCGCTTGGACAGGGGGCTTCCTTCTCCTACGAGCAGTACTTC. The encoded protein is CASSEALGQGASFSYEQYF.

The chain combines TRBV3-1 (or the pseudogene TRBV3-2) with TRBJ2-7; TRBD1 matches at 10 bases. The CDR3 contains 16 residues. CDR1 is LGHDT and CDR2 is YNNKEL in the germline V gene (reference sequence). The junction had 10 bases not matched to a gene; V was cut back by 3 bases and J by 5 bases. CDR3 sequence (DNA): TGTGCCAGCAGCCAGGCGGACAGGGGGTTTTTCCACGAGCAGTACTTC. Translating it yields CASSQADRGFFHEQYF.

In its sample, this clone was seen a few times. The J gene is TRBJ1-2, the V gene TRBV13; tentative D call: TRBD1 (6 bases). CDR1 and CDR2 from the germline V gene are PRHDT and FYEKMQ (reference sequence). This CDR3 is 15 amino acids long. The ends were cut back, 5 bases at V and 2 bases at J, with 15 bases in the middle. For the CDR3, the DNA is TGTGCCAGCAGCACCCACCTAGACAGGAACTATGGCTACACCTTC. Its translation is CASSTHLDRNYGYTF.

The rearrangement links TRBV24-1 to TRBJ2-2; 9 positions agree with TRBD1. CDR3 length: 15 amino acids. V trimming: 4 bases; J trimming: 7 bases; junction bases outside the gene matches: 6. Germline V CDR1 and CDR2: KGHDR, SFDVKD. This CDR3 reads CATSENRGQGGELFF. In DNA form, the CDR3 reads TGTGCCACCAGTGAGAACAGGGGGCAGGGCGGGGAGCTGTTTTTT.

This clone was counted only a few times. J is TRBJ2-2 and V is TRBV13, with 7 bases identical to TRBD2. The germline gives CDR1 PRHDT, CDR2 FYEKMQ (reference sequence). The CDR3 length is 18 residues. Trimming at V came to 0 bases and at J to 1 base, leaving 8 bases not matched to a gene. In nucleotides, the CDR3 is TGTGCCAGCAGCTTAGGCATGAGGGACTACCGGAACACCGGGGAGCTGTTTTTT. This translates into CASSLGMRDYRNTGELFF.

This chain links TRBV19 with TRBJ2-5, with D perhaps matching TRBD2 (6 bases). There are 13 residues in the CDR3. From germline, CDR1 is LNHDA and CDR2 SQIVND (reference sequence). V was cut by 7 bases and J by 7 bases, with 16 bases left in between. The CDR3 is CASTATAGGTQYF. Written as DNA, the CDR3 is TGTGCCAGTACCGCGACTGCCGGGGGGACCCAGTACTTC.

The chain links TRBV18 to TRBJ1-5; D is uncertain. In germline, CDR1 is KGHSH, CDR2 LQKENI. This CDR3 region has 14 residues. V lost 3 bases and J lost 5, with 11 bases in between. The CDR3 spells CASSPSQIDQPQHF. The CDR3 nucleotides read TGTGCCAGCTCACCCTCCCAAATAGATCAGCCCCAGCATTTT.

V and J are TRBV29-1 and TRBJ1-3, with D possibly matching TRBD1 (5 bases). Germline V lookup: CDR1 SQVTM, CDR2 ANQGSEA. The CDR3 loop spans 12 amino acids. This CDR3 reads CSGATEGNTIYF. CDR3 DNA sequence: TGCAGTGGGGCGACGGAGGGGAACACCATATATTTT. Drawing the rest from reference TRBV29-1 and TRBJ1-3, the complete variable domain is SAVISQKPSRDICQRGTSLTIQCQVDSQVTMMFWYRQQPGQSLTLIATANQGSEATYESGFVIDKFPISRPNLTFSTLTVSNMSPEDSSIYLCSGATEGNTIYFGEGSWLTVV.

The chain has TRBV28 and TRBJ1-4; 8 nucleotides align to TRBD1. J gave up 11 bases and V 6 bases, and 5 bases lay outside the gene matches. The CDR3 runs to 12 residues. Germline CDR1 and CDR2: MDHEN and SYDVKM. CDR3 sequence reads: CASRDRVGKLFF. The CDR3 nucleotides are TGTGCCAGCAGGGACAGGGTCGGCAAACTGTTTTTT.

The chain uses TRBV6-5 and TRBJ1-6, with a possible D match to TRBD1 (5 bases). Germline values: CDR1 MNHEY, CDR2 SVGAGI. The germline V and J ends were trimmed by 6 bases and 14 bases, with 23 bases remaining between them. This CDR3 has 15 amino acids. The DNA of the CDR3 is TGTGCCAGCAGATCCGGTGAGGGAGGGGCTATGGCCCTCCACTTT. Translated, it gives CASRSGEGGAMALHF.

This sequence joins TRBV3-1 (or the pseudogene TRBV3-2) and TRBJ2-5; maybe TRBD2 (6 bases). This CDR3 contains 15 residues. Germline V CDR1 and CDR2: LGHDT, YNNKEL (reference sequence). Deletions cut 4 bases from V and 5 bases from J, with 17 bases between. Written as DNA, the CDR3 is TGTGCCAGCAGCCCCCAGTGGGCCGGAGGGGAGACCCAGTACTTC. Its protein product is CASSPQWAGGETQYF.

This clone was seen a few times. V usage is TRBV7-9 and J usage is TRBJ2-1, with 13 bases matching TRBD2. The V and J ends lost 5 bases and 7 bases, in that order; junction bases with no gene match: 14. The CDR3 runs 18 residues. CDR1 is SEHNR, CDR2 FQNEAQ, per germline (reference sequence). CDR3 coding DNA: TGTGCCAGCAGCCCCCATACTAGCGGGGGGGCGAGACCGAATGAGCAGTTCTTC. It is translated as CASSPHTSGGARPNEQFF. The variable domain in full, with the rest retrieved from reference TRBV7-9 and TRBJ2-1, is DTGVSQNPRHKITKRGQNVTFRCDPISEHNRLYWYRQTLGQGPEFLTYFQNEAQLEKSRLLSDRFSAERPKGSFSTLEIQRTEQGDSAMYLCASSPHTSGGARPNEQFFGPGTRLTVL.

V gene TRBV28 combines with J gene TRBJ2-1, with 11 bases matching TRBD2. CDR3 length: 16 residues. V lost 2 bases and J lost 7; bases outside the gene matches: 7. CDR1 is MDHEN and CDR2 is SYDVKM in the germline V gene. CDR3 protein: CASSLRTSGSNNEQFF. Here the CDR3 DNA reads TGTGCCAGCAGTTTACGTACTAGCGGGAGTAATAATGAGCAGTTCTTC.

The V call is TRBV24-1, the J call TRBJ2-3; D might be TRBD2 (6 bases). In germline, CDR1 is KGHDR, CDR2 SFDVKD. V lost 10 bases, J lost 2 bases, and 9 bases lay in between. This CDR3 comprises 12 residues. The CDR3 here is CATRGTTDTQYF. The CDR3 DNA reads as TGTGCCACACGGGGGACCACAGATACGCAGTATTTT.

The CDR3 DNA reads TGCAGCGCCGGCCGGGGAGGGAACACTGAAGCTTTCTTT. Amino acid sequence: CSAGRGGNTEAFF. The genes are TRBV29-1 and TRBJ1-1; D not resolved. Looked up from germline, CDR1 is SQVTM and CDR2 is ANQGSEA. The CDR3 runs to 13 residues. V dropped 7 bases and J dropped 1 base, with 13 bases sitting between them. Full variable domain (outside the CDR3, taken from reference TRBV29-1 and TRBJ1-1): SAVISQKPSRDICQRGTSLTIQCQVDSQVTMMFWYRQQPGQSLTLIATANQGSEATYESGFVIDKFPISRPNLTFSTLTVSNMSPEDSSIYLCSAGRGGNTEAFFGQGTRLTVV.

The chain carries TRBV5-1 and TRBJ2-1; 8 bases fit TRBD1. Germline V lookup: CDR1 SGHRS, CDR2 YFSETQ. CDR3 length: 16 residues. Germline trimming cut 0 bases from V and 0 bases from J; bases unmatched to any gene: 2. The CDR3 DNA reads as TGCGCCAGCAGCTTGGGGGACAGGTCCTCCTACAATGAGCAGTTCTTC. Amino acid sequence: CASSLGDRSSYNEQFF.

This chain uses TRBV7-3 with TRBJ2-7; 7 bases line up with TRBD2. The CDR3 is 13 amino acids. V lost 5 bases to trimming and J lost 5 bases; unmatched junction nucleotides: 6. In germline, CDR1 is SGHTA, CDR2 FQGTGA. The CDR3 sequence is CASSLKGRDEQYF. In nucleotides, the CDR3 is TGTGCCAGCAGCCTAAAAGGGAGGGACGAGCAGTACTTC. Variable domain in full (rest from reference TRBV7-3 and TRBJ2-7): GAGVSQTPSNKVTEKGKYVELRCDPISGHTALYWYRQSLGQGPEFLIYFQGTGAADDSGLPNDRFFAVRPEGSVSTLKIQRTERGDSAVYLCASSLKGRDEQYFGPGTRLTVT.